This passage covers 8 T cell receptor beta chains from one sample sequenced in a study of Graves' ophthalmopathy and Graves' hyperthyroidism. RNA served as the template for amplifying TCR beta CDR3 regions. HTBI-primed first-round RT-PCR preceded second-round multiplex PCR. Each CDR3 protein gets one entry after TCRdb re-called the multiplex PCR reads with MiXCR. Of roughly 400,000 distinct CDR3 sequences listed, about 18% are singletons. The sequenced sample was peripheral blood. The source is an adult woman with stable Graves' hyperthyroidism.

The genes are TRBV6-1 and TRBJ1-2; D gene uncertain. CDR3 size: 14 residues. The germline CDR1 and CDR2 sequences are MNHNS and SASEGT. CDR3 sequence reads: CLAARRIGVYGYTF. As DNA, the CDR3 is TGTTTGGCAGCCCGGCGAATTGGGGTCTATGGCTACACCTTC.

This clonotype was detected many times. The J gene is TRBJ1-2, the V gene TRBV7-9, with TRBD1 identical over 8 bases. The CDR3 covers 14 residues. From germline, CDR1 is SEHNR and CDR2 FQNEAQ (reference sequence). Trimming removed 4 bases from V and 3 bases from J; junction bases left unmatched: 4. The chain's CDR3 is CASSSPGGYYGYTF. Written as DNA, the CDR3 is TGTGCCAGCAGCTCCCCAGGGGGCTACTATGGCTACACCTTC. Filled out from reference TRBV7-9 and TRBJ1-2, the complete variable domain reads DTGVSQNPRHKITKRGQNVTFRCDPISEHNRLYWYRQTLGQGPEFLTYFQNEAQLEKSRLLSDRFSAERPKGSFSTLEIQRTEQGDSAMYLCASSSPGGYYGYTFGSGTRLTVV.

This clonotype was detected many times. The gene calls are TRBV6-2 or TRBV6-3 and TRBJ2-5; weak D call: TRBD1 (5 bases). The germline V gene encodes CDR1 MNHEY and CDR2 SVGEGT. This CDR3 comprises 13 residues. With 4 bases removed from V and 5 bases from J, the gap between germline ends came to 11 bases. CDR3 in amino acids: CASSWTQQETQYF. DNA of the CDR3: TGTGCCAGCAGTTGGACACAACAGGAGACCCAGTACTTC.

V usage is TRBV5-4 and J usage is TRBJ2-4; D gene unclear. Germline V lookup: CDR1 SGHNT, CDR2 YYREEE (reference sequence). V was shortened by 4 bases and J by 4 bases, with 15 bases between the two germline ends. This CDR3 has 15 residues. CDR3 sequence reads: CASSHLAGPKNIQYF. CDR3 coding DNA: TGTGCCAGCAGCCACTTGGCCGGGCCTAAAAACATTCAGTACTTC.

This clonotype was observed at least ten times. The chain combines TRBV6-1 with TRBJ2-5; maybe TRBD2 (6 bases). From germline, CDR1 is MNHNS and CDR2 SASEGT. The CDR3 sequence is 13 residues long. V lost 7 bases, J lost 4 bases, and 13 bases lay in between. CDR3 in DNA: TGTGCCAGCACCGGCTTGGGGGGAGAGACCCAGTACTTC. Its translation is CASTGLGGETQYF.

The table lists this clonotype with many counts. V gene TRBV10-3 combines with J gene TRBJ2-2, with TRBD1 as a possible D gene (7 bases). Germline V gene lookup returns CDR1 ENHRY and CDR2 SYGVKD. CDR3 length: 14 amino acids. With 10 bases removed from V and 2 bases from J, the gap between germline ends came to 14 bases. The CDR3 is CATAGQINTGELFF. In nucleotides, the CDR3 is TGTGCCACGGCGGGACAGATTAACACCGGGGAGCTGTTTTTT.

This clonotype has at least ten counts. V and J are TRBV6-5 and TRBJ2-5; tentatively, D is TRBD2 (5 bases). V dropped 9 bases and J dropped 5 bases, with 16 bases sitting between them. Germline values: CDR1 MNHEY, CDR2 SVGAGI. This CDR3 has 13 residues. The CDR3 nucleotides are TGTGCCAGTTCCGAGAAGGGAGCGGAGACCCAGTACTTC. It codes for CASSEKGAETQYF.

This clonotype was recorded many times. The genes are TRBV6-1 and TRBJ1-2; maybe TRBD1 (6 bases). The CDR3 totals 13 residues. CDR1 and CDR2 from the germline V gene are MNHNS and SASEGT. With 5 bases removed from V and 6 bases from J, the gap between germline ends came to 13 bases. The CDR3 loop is CASSRGRGDGYTF. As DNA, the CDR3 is TGTGCCAGCAGTCGGGGCAGGGGCGATGGCTACACCTTC.